These T cell receptor beta chains were read from a single sample in a study of cytomegalovirus exposure and HLA in healthy donors. The table came from immunoSEQ multiplex PCR; TCRdb's copy has only in-frame clones and leaves some out. Among approximately 150,000 clones listed, 60% to 80% were seen once. The source material was PBMCs. The receptors were sampled from a man aged 35-49 years in good health and CMV-seropositive. CDR3s include the opening cysteine and the closing phenylalanine or tryptophan. D genes are given only for firm matches. Size is omitted from some rows. Given values are once, few, many or a class for expanded clones.

>TRBV2|-|TRBJ2-1|TRBD2
TGTGCCAGCAGTGAAAAGGGACTAGCGGGAGGGAATGAGCAGTTCTTC
CASSEKGLAGGNEQFF
>TRBV7-6|-|TRBJ1-5|-
TGTGCCAGCAGCTCCGGGGGGCGTCAGCCCCAGCATTTT
CASSSGGRQPQHF
>TRBV5-1|-|TRBJ2-2|TRBD2
TGCGCCAGCAGCTCTAGCGGGAGGGCCGACACCGGGGAGCTGTTTTTT
CASSSSGRADTGELFF
>TRBV28|-|TRBJ2-1|TRBD2
TGTGCCAGCAGTTTACCTAGCGGGAGGCCCTCTGGTGAGCAGTTCTTC
CASSLPSGRPSGEQFF
>TRBV11-3|few|TRBJ2-3|TRBD2
TGTGCCAGCGGCGGACTAGCGGGAACAGATACGCAGTATTTT
CASGGLAGTDTQYF
>TRBV28|-|TRBJ2-1|-
TGTGCCAGCAGTGAGGGGGGGTTGAGAGGGCGCGATGAGCAGTTCTTC
CASSEGGLRGRDEQFF
>TRBV7-7|-|TRBJ2-1|TRBD2
TGTGCTAGCAGCGCCAGACTAGCGGGAGGCTACAATGAGCAGTTCTTC
CASSARLAGGYNEQFF
>TRBV30|-|TRBJ1-2|-
TGTGCCTGGAGTCCACGGGACTTCTATGGCTACACCTTC
CAWSPRDFYGYTF
>TRBV9|-|TRBJ1-1|-
TGTGCCAGCAGCGCCGGTTCGAACACTGAAGCTTTCTTT
CASSAGSNTEAFF
>TRBV19|-|TRBJ1-5|TRBD1
TGTGCCAGTAGTAGCGACAGGGTAGGGAATCAGCCCCAGCATTTT
CASSSDRVGNQPQHF
>TRBV5-1|-|TRBJ1-2|TRBD1
TGCGCCAGCAGCTTGGGGGACAGCCTTTCGGGCTACACCTTC
CASSLGDSLSGYTF
>TRBV9|-|TRBJ2-1|TRBD2
TGTGCCAGCAGCGTAGGGACTAGCGGGATTGATGAGCAGTTCTTC
CASSVGTSGIDEQFF
>TRBV21-1|-|TRBJ2-7|-
TGTGCCAGCAGCAGGAGGGGCGAGCAGTACTTC
CASSRRGEQYF
>TRBV15|few|TRBJ2-2|TRBD2
TGTGCCACCAGCACTAGCGGGAACACCGGGGAGCTGTTTTTT
CATSTSGNTGELFF
>TRBV11-2|-|TRBJ1-1|TRBD1
TGTGCCAGCAGCCACGGACAGGGCGGCACTGAAGCTTTCTTT
CASSHGQGGTEAFF
>TRBV15|-|TRBJ2-4|-
TGTGCCACCAGCAGAGATGTGCGGGGAGCCAAAAACAGTCAGTACTTC
CATSRDVRGAKNSQYF